This T cell receptor (beta chain) was sequenced during a study of tumor and adjacent non-tumor tissue in lung cancer. Findings and caveats of the study: Tumor repertoires had a smaller top 100 clone share than normal lung.

Details on this clonotype: Its antigen is not identified. Its ends do not fully match the called genes, so a read error is possible.

Three rounds of nested PCR, following a modified ARM-PCR protocol, produced the TCRbeta library. TCRdb passed the multiplex PCR reads through MiXCR, listing each CDR3 protein once. The repertoire consists of 120,000 or so distinct CDR3 sequences, with 60% to 70% occurring once and the leading ten covering more than 10%. No cell sorting was done before RNA was extracted from the tissue. Donors were chemotherapy-naive, newly diagnosed lung cancer surgical patients in China, August–late 2014. CDR1 and CDR2 (germline): SGHAT, FQNNGV. This CDR3 has 17 amino acids. Sequencing used lung tumor tissue. The chain joins TRBV11-2 to TRBJ2-1; TRBD2 agrees at 8 bases. The origin of this receptor is a young man with non-small cell lung cancer. CDR3 protein: CASSLDWRGGLEDEQFF. CDR3 DNA: TGTGCTAGCAGCTTAGATTGGCGCGGGGGGCTTGAGGATGAGCAGTTCTTC.